Listed below are T cell receptor beta chains from one sample, sequenced in a study of vaccination effects on CD4 cells after COVID-19. Their antigens remain unidentified. TCRdb keeps only in-frame clones here, not all; method: immunoSEQ multiplex PCR. The sample includes approximately 61,000 clones, approximately 72% of them seen just once. The input for sequencing was CD4+ T cells from PBMCs cultured without peptide, taken after COVID-19 vaccination. These receptors all stem from a human donor who received a COVID-19 vaccine. Both conserved end residues are part of each CDR3. Fields, in order: clone size, D gene, J gene, V gene, CDR3 protein, CDR3 DNA. The D gene is left open where the match is weak. Rows give clone size only sometimes, using once, few, many, or a class for an expanded clone.

abundance: few
d_gene: -
j_gene: TRBJ1-1
v_gene: TRBV3-1/TRBV3-2
CDR3aa: CASATLSVNTEAFF
CDR3nt: TGTGCCAGCGCCACCCTTAGTGTGAACACTGAAGCTTTCTTT

abundance: -
d_gene: TRBD1
j_gene: TRBJ1-1
v_gene: TRBV27
CDR3aa: CASSLSGTGNTEAFF
CDR3nt: TGTGCCAGCAGTTTATCAGGGACAGGGAACACTGAAGCTTTCTTT

abundance: once
d_gene: -
j_gene: TRBJ2-7
v_gene: TRBV28
CDR3aa: CASSLWDGSYEQYF
CDR3nt: TGTGCCAGCAGTTTATGGGACGGATCCTACGAGCAGTACTTC

abundance: -
d_gene: -
j_gene: TRBJ2-3
v_gene: TRBV20-1
CDR3aa: CSARDLDTQYF
CDR3nt: TGCAGTGCTAGGGACTTGGATACGCAGTATTTT

abundance: -
d_gene: TRBD2
j_gene: TRBJ2-5
v_gene: TRBV5-5
CDR3aa: CASTTGLADQETQYF
CDR3nt: TGTGCCAGCACTACGGGACTAGCGGACCAAGAGACCCAGTACTTC

abundance: -
d_gene: TRBD1
j_gene: TRBJ1-1
v_gene: TRBV28
CDR3aa: CASSFSDRVIEAFF
CDR3nt: TGTGCCAGCAGTTTCTCCGACAGGGTAATTGAAGCTTTCTTT

abundance: once
d_gene: -
j_gene: TRBJ1-2
v_gene: TRBV7-9
CDR3aa: CASSPHPINYGYTF
CDR3nt: TGTGCCAGCAGCCCTCACCCGATCAACTATGGCTACACCTTC

abundance: -
d_gene: -
j_gene: TRBJ2-2
v_gene: TRBV27
CDR3aa: CASRYREAGELFF
CDR3nt: TGTGCCAGCAGGTACAGGGAGGCGGGGGAGCTGTTTTTT

abundance: once
d_gene: -
j_gene: TRBJ1-2
v_gene: TRBV7-2
CDR3aa: CASSFRGGVPNYGYTF
CDR3nt: TGTGCCAGCAGCTTTCGGGGGGGAGTTCCTAACTATGGCTACACCTTC

abundance: -
d_gene: -
j_gene: TRBJ2-2
v_gene: TRBV2
CDR3aa: CATTPAGTGELFF
CDR3nt: TGTGCCACCACCCCGGCGGGCACCGGGGAGCTGTTTTTT

abundance: -
d_gene: TRBD2
j_gene: TRBJ2-3
v_gene: TRBV7-9
CDR3aa: CASSLGVLRAGSTDTQYF
CDR3nt: TGTGCCAGCAGCTTAGGAGTACTACGAGCGGGGTCCACAGATACGCAGTATTTT

abundance: -
d_gene: -
j_gene: TRBJ2-1
v_gene: TRBV30
CDR3aa: CAWSVPSNEQFF
CDR3nt: TGTGCCTGGAGTGTACCATCCAATGAGCAGTTCTTC

abundance: -
d_gene: -
j_gene: TRBJ2-3
v_gene: TRBV5-4
CDR3aa: CASSFSSGATDTQYF
CDR3nt: TGTGCCAGCAGCTTCTCTTCGGGGGCCACAGATACGCAGTATTTT

abundance: -
d_gene: -
j_gene: TRBJ2-3
v_gene: TRBV30
CDR3aa: CAWRDQGSGTDTQYF
CDR3nt: TGTGCCTGGAGGGATCAGGGGTCCGGAACAGATACGCAGTATTTT

abundance: -
d_gene: -
j_gene: TRBJ2-1
v_gene: TRBV13
CDR3aa: CASRRLGGDEQFF
CDR3nt: TGTGCCAGCAGGCGACTAGGAGGGGATGAGCAGTTCTTC

abundance: few
d_gene: -
j_gene: TRBJ2-1
v_gene: TRBV6-5
CDR3aa: CASSLRGGEQFF
CDR3nt: TGTGCCAGCAGTTTAAGGGGGGGAGAGCAGTTCTTC

abundance: few
d_gene: -
j_gene: TRBJ1-2
v_gene: TRBV6-6
CDR3aa: CASSYAGSYGYTF
CDR3nt: TGTGCCAGCAGTTACGCCGGGAGTTATGGCTACACCTTC

abundance: once
d_gene: -
j_gene: TRBJ2-7
v_gene: TRBV7-8
CDR3aa: CASSLARGDYEQYF
CDR3nt: TGTGCCAGCAGCTTAGCGCGGGGAGACTACGAGCAGTACTTC

abundance: -
d_gene: -
j_gene: TRBJ1-2
v_gene: TRBV5-5
CDR3aa: CASSLGGAWGGYTF
CDR3nt: TGTGCCAGCAGCTTGGGGGGAGCCTGGGGTGGCTACACCTTC

abundance: -
d_gene: TRBD2
j_gene: TRBJ2-7
v_gene: TRBV11-2
CDR3aa: CASSPVVIGTSGLFEQYF
CDR3nt: TGTGCCAGCAGCCCAGTGGTGATAGGGACTAGCGGGTTGTTTGAGCAGTACTTC

abundance: few
d_gene: -
j_gene: TRBJ2-3
v_gene: TRBV12-5
CDR3aa: CASGRDGLSTDTQYF
CDR3nt: TGTGCTAGTGGCCGGGACGGGCTGAGCACAGATACGCAGTATTTT

abundance: -
d_gene: -
j_gene: TRBJ1-2
v_gene: TRBV7-8
CDR3aa: CASSPEGVWNGYTF
CDR3nt: TGTGCCAGCAGCCCCGAGGGGGTCTGGAATGGCTACACCTTC

abundance: -
d_gene: TRBD1
j_gene: TRBJ1-6
v_gene: TRBV28
CDR3aa: CASSSDRAYNSPLHF
CDR3nt: TGTGCCAGCAGTTCGGACAGGGCCTATAATTCACCCCTCCACTTT

abundance: -
d_gene: TRBD1
j_gene: TRBJ2-7
v_gene: TRBV6-5
CDR3aa: CASRGQGDEQYF
CDR3nt: TGTGCCAGCAGGGGACAGGGTGACGAGCAGTACTTC

abundance: -
d_gene: -
j_gene: TRBJ1-2
v_gene: TRBV20-1
CDR3aa: CSASRGADGYTF
CDR3nt: TGCAGTGCTAGTCGGGGGGCGGATGGCTACACCTTC

abundance: few
d_gene: -
j_gene: TRBJ1-5
v_gene: TRBV24-1
CDR3aa: CATSDGAAAQPQHF
CDR3nt: TGTGCCACCAGTGACGGTGCAGCGGCTCAGCCCCAGCATTTT

abundance: -
d_gene: -
j_gene: TRBJ1-6
v_gene: TRBV11-2
CDR3aa: CASRASSSYNSPLHF
CDR3nt: TGTGCCAGCAGGGCCTCGAGCTCCTATAATTCACCCCTCCACTTT

abundance: few
d_gene: TRBD1
j_gene: TRBJ1-3
v_gene: TRBV5-4
CDR3aa: CASSPELDRGWDTIYF
CDR3nt: TGTGCCAGCAGCCCGGAGTTGGACAGGGGTTGGGACACCATATATTTT

abundance: -
d_gene: TRBD1
j_gene: TRBJ2-1
v_gene: TRBV4-2
CDR3aa: CASSQGGQGGEQFF
CDR3nt: TGTGCCAGCAGCCAAGGGGGACAGGGCGGCGAGCAGTTCTTC

abundance: few
d_gene: TRBD1
j_gene: TRBJ1-1
v_gene: TRBV5-1
CDR3aa: CASSPGTGGTEAFF
CDR3nt: TGCGCCAGCAGTCCCGGGACAGGGGGCACTGAAGCTTTCTTT

abundance: -
d_gene: -
j_gene: TRBJ1-1
v_gene: TRBV5-6
CDR3aa: CASSLFKEGDTEAFF
CDR3nt: TGTGCCAGCAGCTTGTTTAAGGAAGGGGACACTGAAGCTTTCTTT

abundance: few
d_gene: TRBD1
j_gene: TRBJ1-1
v_gene: TRBV3-1/TRBV3-2
CDR3aa: CASSNYPGQGIGGEAFF
CDR3nt: TGTGCCAGCAGCAACTATCCGGGACAGGGGATCGGGGGTGAAGCTTTCTTT

abundance: -
d_gene: -
j_gene: TRBJ2-5
v_gene: TRBV5-1
CDR3aa: CASSLNGMAQETQYF
CDR3nt: TGCGCCAGCAGCTTGAACGGAATGGCCCAAGAGACCCAGTACTTC

abundance: few
d_gene: -
j_gene: TRBJ2-7
v_gene: TRBV20-1
CDR3aa: CSARRTYEQYF
CDR3nt: TGCAGTGCTAGGCGTACCTACGAGCAGTACTTC

abundance: -
d_gene: -
j_gene: TRBJ1-3
v_gene: TRBV25-1
CDR3aa: CATSVGLGNTIYF
CDR3nt: TGTGCCACCTCCGTGGGGCTTGGAAACACCATATATTTT

abundance: once
d_gene: -
j_gene: TRBJ1-2
v_gene: TRBV7-2
CDR3aa: CASSLQGNYGYTF
CDR3nt: TGTGCCAGCAGTTTACAGGGAAACTATGGCTACACCTTC

abundance: -
d_gene: -
j_gene: TRBJ2-2
v_gene: TRBV27
CDR3aa: CASSMDLNTGELFF
CDR3nt: TGTGCCAGCAGTATGGACCTGAACACCGGGGAGCTGTTTTTT

abundance: -
d_gene: TRBD2
j_gene: TRBJ2-1
v_gene: TRBV19
CDR3aa: CASSSLKGLADYNEQFF
CDR3nt: TGTGCCAGTAGCTCTCTCAAGGGACTAGCGGACTACAATGAGCAGTTCTTC

abundance: -
d_gene: -
j_gene: TRBJ2-5
v_gene: TRBV12-3/TRBV12-4
CDR3aa: CASSLKGVETQYF
CDR3nt: TGTGCCAGCAGTTTAAAAGGGGTAGAGACCCAGTACTTC

abundance: -
d_gene: -
j_gene: TRBJ2-3
v_gene: TRBV6-5
CDR3aa: CASSYRGNADTQYF
CDR3nt: TGTGCCAGCAGTTACAGGGGAAATGCAGATACGCAGTATTTT

abundance: -
d_gene: TRBD2
j_gene: TRBJ2-7
v_gene: TRBV6-2/TRBV6-3
CDR3aa: CASSYHGSGRHEQYF
CDR3nt: TGTGCCAGCAGTTATCACGGTAGCGGGAGGCACGAGCAGTACTTC

abundance: -
d_gene: TRBD2
j_gene: TRBJ2-7
v_gene: TRBV19
CDR3aa: CASAPKLSGTSYEQYF
CDR3nt: TGTGCCAGCGCGCCGAAACTTAGCGGGACGTCCTACGAGCAGTACTTC

abundance: -
d_gene: -
j_gene: TRBJ2-7
v_gene: TRBV6-5
CDR3aa: CASREGHGYEQYF
CDR3nt: TGTGCCAGCAGGGAGGGACACGGCTACGAGCAGTACTTC

abundance: -
d_gene: -
j_gene: TRBJ2-6
v_gene: TRBV12-2
CDR3aa: CASRSPPRDRPNSGANVLTF
CDR3nt: TGTGCAAGTCGCTCCCCCCCGCGGGACAGGCCCAACTCTGGGGCCAACGTCCTGACTTTC

abundance: -
d_gene: -
j_gene: TRBJ2-2
v_gene: TRBV28
CDR3aa: CASGRTGELFF
CDR3nt: TGTGCCAGCGGGAGAACCGGGGAGCTGTTTTTT

abundance: -
d_gene: -
j_gene: TRBJ1-1
v_gene: TRBV12-3/TRBV12-4
CDR3aa: CASSLDSYTEAFF
CDR3nt: TGTGCCAGCAGTTTGGACAGTTACACTGAAGCTTTCTTT

abundance: -
d_gene: TRBD1
j_gene: TRBJ1-3
v_gene: TRBV2
CDR3aa: CASSTKTGAGNTIYF
CDR3nt: TGTGCCAGCAGTACTAAGACAGGGGCTGGAAACACCATATATTTT

abundance: few
d_gene: -
j_gene: TRBJ1-5
v_gene: TRBV2
CDR3aa: CASRADREKGPQHF
CDR3nt: TGTGCCAGCAGAGCAGACCGGGAGAAGGGGCCCCAGCATTTT

abundance: -
d_gene: -
j_gene: TRBJ2-7
v_gene: TRBV18
CDR3aa: CASSPGWGRHAYEQYF
CDR3nt: TGTGCCAGCTCTCCTGGGTGGGGGCGGCATGCCTACGAGCAGTACTTC

abundance: -
d_gene: TRBD1
j_gene: TRBJ1-1
v_gene: TRBV28
CDR3aa: CASSLYGTAGTEAFF
CDR3nt: TGTGCCAGCAGTTTATACGGGACAGCTGGAACTGAAGCTTTCTTT

abundance: -
d_gene: -
j_gene: TRBJ1-1
v_gene: TRBV6-5
CDR3aa: CASSYGAGLLGTEAFF
CDR3nt: TGTGCCAGCAGTTACGGGGCAGGGCTTCTCGGCACTGAAGCTTTCTTT

abundance: -
d_gene: TRBD2
j_gene: TRBJ2-3
v_gene: TRBV6-2/TRBV6-3
CDR3aa: CASSYSRTSSSDTQYF
CDR3nt: TGTGCCAGCAGTTACTCTAGGACTAGCAGTTCAGATACGCAGTATTTT

abundance: -
d_gene: -
j_gene: TRBJ2-5
v_gene: TRBV28
CDR3aa: CASSFPAAAQETQYF
CDR3nt: TGTGCCAGCAGTTTCCCCGCAGCGGCCCAAGAGACCCAGTACTTC

abundance: few
d_gene: -
j_gene: TRBJ2-2
v_gene: TRBV21-1
CDR3aa: CASSKPRDTLPADTGELFF
CDR3nt: TGTGCCAGCAGCAAACCACGGGACACCCTCCCGGCGGACACCGGGGAGCTGTTTTTT

abundance: -
d_gene: -
j_gene: TRBJ2-3
v_gene: TRBV28
CDR3aa: CASRRQSTDTQYF
CDR3nt: TGTGCCAGCAGAAGACAGAGCACAGATACGCAGTATTTT

abundance: -
d_gene: -
j_gene: TRBJ2-3
v_gene: TRBV7-9
CDR3aa: CASSESGLSTDTQYF
CDR3nt: TGTGCCAGCAGCGAATCAGGGTTAAGCACAGATACGCAGTATTTT

abundance: -
d_gene: TRBD1
j_gene: TRBJ2-4
v_gene: TRBV28
CDR3aa: CASRPGTGVAKNIQYF
CDR3nt: TGTGCCAGCAGGCCAGGGACAGGGGTGGCCAAAAACATTCAGTACTTC

abundance: -
d_gene: -
j_gene: TRBJ2-5
v_gene: TRBV4-1
CDR3aa: CASSQDRPQDPQYF
CDR3nt: TGCGCCAGCAGCCAAGATAGACCCCAGGATCCCCAGTACTTC